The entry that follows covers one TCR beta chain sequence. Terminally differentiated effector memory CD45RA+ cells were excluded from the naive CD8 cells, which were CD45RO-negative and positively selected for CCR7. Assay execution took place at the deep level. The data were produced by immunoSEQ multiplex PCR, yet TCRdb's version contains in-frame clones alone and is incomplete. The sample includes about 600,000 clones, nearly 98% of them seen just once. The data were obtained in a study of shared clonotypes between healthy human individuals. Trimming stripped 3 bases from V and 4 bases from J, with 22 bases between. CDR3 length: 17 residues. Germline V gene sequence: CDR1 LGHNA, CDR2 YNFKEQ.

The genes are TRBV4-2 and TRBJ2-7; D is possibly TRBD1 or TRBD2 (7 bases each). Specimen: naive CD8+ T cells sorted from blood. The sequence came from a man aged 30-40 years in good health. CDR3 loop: CASSQRDSGDFYYEQYF. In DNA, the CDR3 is TGTGCCAGCAGCCAGCGGGACAGCGGGGATTTCTATTACGAGCAGTACTTC.